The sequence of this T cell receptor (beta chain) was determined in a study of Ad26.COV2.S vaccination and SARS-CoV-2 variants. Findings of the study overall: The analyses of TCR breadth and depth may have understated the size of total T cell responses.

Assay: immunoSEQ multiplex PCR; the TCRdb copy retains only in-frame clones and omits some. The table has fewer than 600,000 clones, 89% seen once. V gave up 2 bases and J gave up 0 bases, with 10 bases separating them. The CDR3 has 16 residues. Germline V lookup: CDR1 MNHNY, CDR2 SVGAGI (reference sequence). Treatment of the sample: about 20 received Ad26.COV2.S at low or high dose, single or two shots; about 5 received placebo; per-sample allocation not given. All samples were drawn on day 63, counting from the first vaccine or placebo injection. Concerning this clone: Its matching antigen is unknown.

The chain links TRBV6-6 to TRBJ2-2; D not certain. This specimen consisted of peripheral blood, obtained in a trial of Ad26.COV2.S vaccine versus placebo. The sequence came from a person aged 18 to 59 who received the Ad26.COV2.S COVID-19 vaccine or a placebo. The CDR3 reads CASSYGRIPNTGELFF. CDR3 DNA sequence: TGTGCCAGCAGTTACGGCAGGATTCCGAACACCGGGGAGCTGTTTTTT.